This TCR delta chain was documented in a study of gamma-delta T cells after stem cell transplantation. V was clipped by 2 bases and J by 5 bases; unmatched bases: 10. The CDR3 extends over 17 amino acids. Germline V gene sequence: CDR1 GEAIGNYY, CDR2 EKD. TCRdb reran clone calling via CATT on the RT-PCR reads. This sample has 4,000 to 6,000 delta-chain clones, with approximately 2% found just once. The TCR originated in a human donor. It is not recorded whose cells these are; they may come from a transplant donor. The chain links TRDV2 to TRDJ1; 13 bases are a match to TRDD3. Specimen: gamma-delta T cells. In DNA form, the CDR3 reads TGTGCCTGTGACAATACTGGGGGATACGCGACCACTGATAAACTCATCTTT. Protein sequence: CACDNTGGYATTDKLIF.